The 25 T cell receptor beta chains reported below all come from one sample, sequenced in a study of CD8+CD57+ T cells in acquired aplastic anemia. Investigators profiled TCR beta VDJ and CDR3 from genomic DNA template. One entry per CDR3 protein, called by TCRdb with MiXCR from the reads. The table records about 170,000 distinct CDR3 sequences, around 48% of them present only once. Whoever was chosen for sequencing had shown CD8+CD57+ cell expansion by flow cytometry. Sequences were obtained from sorted CD4+, CD8+, or CD8+CD57+ T cells (not recorded which) from PBMCs. The receptors come from a human donor with aplastic anemia.

This clonotype was seen only once. The rearrangement joins TRBV2 to TRBJ2-5; perhaps TRBD1 as D (5 bases). The CDR3 has 13 residues. Germline V gene sequence: CDR1 SNHLY, CDR2 FYNNEI. V was trimmed by 8 bases and J by 3 bases, leaving 13 bases between them. CDR3 sequence: CASLYDSEETQYF. The CDR3 DNA follows: TGTGCCAGCCTTTATGACAGTGAAGAGACCCAGTACTTC.

The chain recombines TRBV20-1 with TRBJ2-1, with a tentative D call TRBD2 (5 bases). CDR1 DFQATT and CDR2 SNEGSKA come from the germline V gene (reference sequence). V was trimmed by 4 bases and J by 9 bases, leaving 22 bases between them. The CDR3 spans 15 residues. In DNA, the CDR3 is TGCAGTGCTACCCCTCCTAGTCCGAGGCGGGCTGAGCAGTTCTTC. Translation: CSATPPSPRRAEQFF.

The table lists this clonotype with many counts. The chain carries TRBV14 and TRBJ2-5; 9 positions agree with TRBD2. This CDR3 contains 13 residues. Germline V lookup: CDR1 SGHDN, CDR2 FVKESK. The V gene end was trimmed by 8 bases and the J gene end by 6 bases; junction bases not matched to a gene: 7. Here the CDR3 reads CASGLASVQTQYF. CDR3 coding DNA: TGTGCCAGCGGACTAGCGTCTGTGCAGACCCAGTACTTC.

Concerning this clonotype: This may be a read error, as it is one base from a much larger clone. The chain employs TRBV11-2 and TRBJ2-7, with D possibly TRBD2 on 5 matching bases. Trimming removed 6 bases from V and 7 bases from J, with 22 bases in between. The CDR3 consists of 15 residues. CDR1 SGHAT and CDR2 FQNNGV come from the germline V gene. Here the CDR3 reads CASSSTVTWTGEQYF. The CDR3 bases are TGTGCCAGCAGTTCAACCGTGACTTGGACGGGGGAGCAGTACTTC.

The rearrangement links TRBV5-5 to TRBJ2-7; weak D call: TRBD1 (5 bases). V was shortened by 1 base and J by 5 bases, with 13 bases between the two germline ends. The CDR3 covers 14 residues. Germline V gene data show CDR1 as SGHKS and CDR2 as YYEKEE (reference sequence). Written as DNA, the CDR3 is TGTGCCAGCAGCTTGCAGGGTGCAGTCGACGAGCAGTACTTC. It translates to CASSLQGAVDEQYF.

Comment on this clonotype: A read error may explain this, as a much larger clone is one base away. The J gene is TRBJ1-1, the V gene TRBV29-1; perhaps TRBD1 as D (5 bases). CDR3 length: 13 amino acids. Per the germline V gene, CDR1 is SQVTM and CDR2 is ANQGSEA. CDR3 nucleotides: TGCGGCGTTGAAGGTTCAGGGTACACTGAAGCTTTCTTT. Translation gives CGVEGSGYTEAFF.

This clonotype came up once. The chain couples TRBV2 to TRBJ2-7, with TRBD2 identical over 9 bases. The CDR3 totals 15 residues. Trimming took 6 bases from V and 1 from J; bases not matched to a gene: 7. Germline CDR1 reads SNHLY; CDR2 reads FYNNEI. In DNA, the CDR3 is TGTGCCAGCAGGGTCAGCGGGGGGTATTCCTACGAGCAGTACTTC. Its translation is CASRVSGGYSYEQYF.

This clonotype was recorded many times. This sequence joins TRBV3-1 and TRBJ2-2; 8 positions match TRBD2. The CDR3 totals 15 residues. Germline values: CDR1 LGHDT, CDR2 YNNKEL (reference sequence). The V segment lost 4 bases and the J segment 5 bases; nucleotides outside the gene matches: 6. The CDR3 sequence: CASSLGGARTGELFF. The CDR3 DNA is TGTGCCAGCAGCCTCGGGGGGGCCAGAACCGGGGAGCTGTTTTTT.

The chain links TRBV5-4 to TRBJ2-1; the match to TRBD1 covers 7 bases. Per germline, CDR1 SGHNT and CDR2 YYREEE (reference sequence). Trimming cost V 0 bases and J 10 bases; bases outside gene matches: 7. This CDR3 has 14 residues. CDR3 bases: TGTGCCAGCAGCTTGGAGAGGGGGCGCGAGGAGCAGTTCTTC. Protein sequence: CASSLERGREEQFF.

The chain links TRBV5-1 to TRBJ1-6; D might be TRBD1 (6 bases). Germline CDR1 SGHRS, CDR2 YFSETQ. V was shortened by 0 bases and J by 4 bases, with 14 bases between the two germline ends. The CDR3 is 17 residues long. The CDR3 region has the DNA TGCGCCAGCAGCTTGGCCGACCCAGGGGCATATAATTCACCCCTCCACTTT. Translation: CASSLADPGAYNSPLHF.

This chain's CDR3 is CAWSVQGEEAFF. The CDR3 nucleotides are TGTGCCTGGAGTGTACAGGGAGAGGAAGCTTTCTTT. The chain couples TRBV30 to TRBJ1-1, with D possibly matching TRBD1 (6 bases). V lost 0 bases to trimming and J lost 8 bases, with 10 bases between them. The V gene's germline CDR1 is GTSNPN and CDR2 SVGIG (reference sequence). The CDR3 spans 12 residues.

The count of this clonotype is one. The chain links TRBV19 to TRBJ1-2; no reliable D call. The V end was cut by 0 bases, the J end by 4 bases, with 3 bases between. This CDR3 region has 12 residues. The germline V gene encodes CDR1 LNHDA and CDR2 SQIVND (reference sequence). In DNA form, the CDR3 reads TGTGCCAGTAGTATAGACGGCTATGGCTACACCTTC. Amino acid sequence: CASSIDGYGYTF.

This clonotype has ten or more counts. This chain links TRBV18 with TRBJ2-5, with D possibly being TRBD2 (6 bases). The CDR3 covers 13 residues. Germline V gene sequence: CDR1 KGHSH, CDR2 LQKENI. V was shortened by 5 bases and J by 1 base, with 8 bases between the two germline ends. In DNA form, the CDR3 reads TGTGCCAGCTCAACGGGACTCCAAGAGACCCAGTACTTC. Translated: CASSTGLQETQYF.

This clonotype was seen many times. The V call is TRBV20-1, the J call TRBJ2-6; no clear D. Trimming took 1 base from V and 0 from J, leaving 4 bases between them. This CDR3 is built from 14 residues. Looked up from germline, CDR1 is DFQATT and CDR2 is SNEGSKA (reference sequence). CDR3 sequence (DNA): TGCAGTGCTAGAGGTCTCTCTGGGGCCAACGTCCTGACTTTC. It encodes CSARGLSGANVLTF.

This clonotype was recorded many times. The chain carries TRBV4-3 and TRBJ1-3; maybe TRBD1 (5 bases). This CDR3 contains 15 residues. The germline V gene encodes CDR1 LGHNA and CDR2 YSLEER. The V end lost 4 bases, the J end lost 3 bases, and 13 bases lay between the germline ends. The chain's CDR3 is CASSRGDRGGNTIYF. CDR3 coding DNA: TGCGCCAGCAGCCGGGGCGACAGAGGTGGAAACACCATATATTTT.

This clonotype was counted a few times. This rearrangement joins TRBV6-1 to TRBJ1-1, with 8 nucleotides matching TRBD1. CDR3 length equals 17 residues. Germline V lookup: CDR1 MNHNS, CDR2 SASEGT. V was clipped by 0 bases and J by 6 bases; unmatched bases: 12. The CDR3 nucleotides are TGTGCCAGCAGTGAAGCGCTTAGGCGGGACAGGAGACCTGAAGCTTTCTTT. As protein: CASSEALRRDRRPEAFF.

As to this clonotype: This may come from a read error, since a much larger clone is one base off. The chain has TRBV5-1 and TRBJ1-5; a weak D match, TRBD1 (5 bases). The CDR3 is 14 amino acids. V was clipped by 8 bases and J by 5 bases, with 17 bases between them. Germline V gene data show CDR1 as SGHRS and CDR2 as YFSETQ. The CDR3 bases are TGCGCCAGGGGGGTTAAACAGGACCATCAGCCCCAGCATTTT. This gives the protein CARGVKQDHQPQHF.

This clonotype was seen ten or more times. DNA for the CDR3: TGCAGTGCTAGTTTTCTAGCGGGGGGTGTTGAGCAGTTCTTC. Its translation: CSASFLAGGVEQFF. The chain has TRBV20-1 and TRBJ2-1, with TRBD2 identical over 11 bases. The CDR3 is made up of 14 amino acids. The V segment lost 3 bases and the J segment 9 bases; nucleotides outside the gene matches: 7. Germline V gene data show CDR1 as DFQATT and CDR2 as SNEGSKA (reference sequence).

The V gene is TRBV10-3, the J gene TRBJ2-7; perhaps TRBD2 as D (6 bases). The V and J ends lost 0 bases and 0 bases respectively, with 12 bases between them. The CDR3 sequence is 16 residues long. Germline values: CDR1 ENHRY, CDR2 SYGVKD. The CDR3, as DNA: TGTGCCATCAGTGAGTCGAGCGGGTCTAACTCCTACGAGCAGTACTTC. Translation gives CAISESSGSNSYEQYF.

The chain has TRBV5-8 and TRBJ1-1; 10 bases align to TRBD1. Germline V gives CDR1 SGHTS, CDR2 YDEGEE. This CDR3 is 18 amino acids long. After removal of 2 bases from V and 2 bases from J, the junction contained 12 bases not matched to a gene. The CDR3 DNA reads TGTGCCAGCAGCTTTTGGGCAACGGGGACAGGGGTCAACACTGAAGCTTTCTTT. This translates into CASSFWATGTGVNTEAFF.

The chain has TRBV10-3 and TRBJ2-7, with D hard to call. The germline V and J ends were trimmed by 6 bases and 3 bases, with 9 bases remaining between them. Germline assignment: CDR1 ENHRY and CDR2 SYGVKD. The CDR3 sequence is 12 residues long. CDR3 bases: TGTGCCATCAGGAGAGACGGCTACGAGCAGTACTTC. Protein sequence: CAIRRDGYEQYF.

This clonotype turned up a few times. The J gene is TRBJ1-2, the V gene TRBV10-3; TRBD1 matches at 12 bases. The CDR3 has 15 amino acids. V lost 3 bases and J lost 4; bases outside the gene matches: 3. Germline V gene lookup returns CDR1 ENHRY and CDR2 SYGVKD. CDR3: CAISDGTGGFYGYTF. CDR3 coding DNA: TGTGCCATCAGTGACGGGACAGGGGGCTTCTATGGCTACACCTTC.

The chain couples TRBV2 to TRBJ1-6; no clear D. The CDR3 length is 15 residues. Germline CDR1 and CDR2: SNHLY and FYNNEI. Trimming took 5 bases from V and 9 from J, leaving 17 bases between them. CDR3 bases: TGTGCCAGCAGTCAAGAGGCCAATAATGGTTCACCCCTCCACTTT. This encodes CASSQEANNGSPLHF. The variable domain in full, completed from reference TRBV2 and TRBJ1-6, reads EPEVTQTPSHQVTQMGQEVILRCVPISNHLYFYWYRQILGQKVEFLVSFYNNEISEKSEIFDDQFSVERPDGSNFTLKIRSTKLEDSAMYFCASSQEANNGSPLHFGNGTRLTVT.

V and J are TRBV25-1 and TRBJ1-3, with a possible D match to TRBD1 (6 bases). The V end lost 1 base, the J end lost 10 bases, and 20 bases lay between the germline ends. Per germline, CDR1 MGHDK and CDR2 SYGVNS. The CDR3 covers 16 residues. CDR3 sequence (DNA): TGTGCCAGCAGTGAATTGGTGGGGGACACCACGACAACCATATATTTT. Protein product: CASSELVGDTTTTIYF.

This clonotype was found many times. The V gene is TRBV5-1, the J gene TRBJ1-3; D possibly corresponds to TRBD1 (5 bases). The germline V and J ends were trimmed by 0 bases and 4 bases, with 11 bases remaining between them. The CDR3 spans 15 residues. Germline V gene lookup returns CDR1 SGHRS and CDR2 YFSETQ. Here the CDR3 DNA reads TGCGCCAGCAGCTTGGGACAGCCCAGGGGAAACACCATATATTTT. It codes for CASSLGQPRGNTIYF.